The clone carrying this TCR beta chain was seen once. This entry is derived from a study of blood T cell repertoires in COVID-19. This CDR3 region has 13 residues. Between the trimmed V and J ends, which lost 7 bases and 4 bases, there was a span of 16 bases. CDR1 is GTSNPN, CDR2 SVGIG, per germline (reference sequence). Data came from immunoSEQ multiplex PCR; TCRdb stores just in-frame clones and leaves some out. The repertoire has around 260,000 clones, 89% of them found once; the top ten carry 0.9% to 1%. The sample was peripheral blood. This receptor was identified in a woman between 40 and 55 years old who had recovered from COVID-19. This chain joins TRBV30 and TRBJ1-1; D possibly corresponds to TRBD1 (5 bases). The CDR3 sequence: CASNRRGGTEAFF. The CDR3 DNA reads TGTGCCTCGAATCGACGGGGGGGCACTGAAGCTTTCTTT. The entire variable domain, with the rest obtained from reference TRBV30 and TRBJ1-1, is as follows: SQTIHQWPATLVQPVGSPLSLECTVEGTSNPNLYWYRQAAGRGLQLLFYSVGIGQISSEVPQNLSASRPQDRQFILSSKKLLLSDSGFYLCASNRRGGTEAFFGQGTRLTVV.